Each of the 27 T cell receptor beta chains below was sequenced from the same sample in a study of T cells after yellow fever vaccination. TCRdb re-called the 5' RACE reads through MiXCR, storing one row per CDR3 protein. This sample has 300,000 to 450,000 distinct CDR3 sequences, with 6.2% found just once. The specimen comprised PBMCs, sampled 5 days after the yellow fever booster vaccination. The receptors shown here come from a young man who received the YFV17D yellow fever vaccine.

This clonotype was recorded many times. The CDR3 spells CASIAGQGYTGELFF. Here the CDR3 DNA reads TGTGCCAGCATTGCGGGACAGGGGTACACCGGGGAGCTGTTTTTT. This chain joins TRBV28 and TRBJ2-2; 10 bases line up with TRBD1. Trimming took 7 bases from V and 3 from J; bases not matched to a gene: 5. Germline CDR1 and CDR2: MDHEN and SYDVKM. The CDR3 loop spans 15 amino acids.

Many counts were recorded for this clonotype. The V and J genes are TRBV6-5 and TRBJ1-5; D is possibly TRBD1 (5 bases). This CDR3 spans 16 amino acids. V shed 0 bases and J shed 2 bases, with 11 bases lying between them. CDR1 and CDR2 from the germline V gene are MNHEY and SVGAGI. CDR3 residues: CASSYSILGGNQPQHF. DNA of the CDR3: TGTGCCAGCAGTTACTCGATTTTAGGGGGCAATCAGCCCCAGCATTTT.

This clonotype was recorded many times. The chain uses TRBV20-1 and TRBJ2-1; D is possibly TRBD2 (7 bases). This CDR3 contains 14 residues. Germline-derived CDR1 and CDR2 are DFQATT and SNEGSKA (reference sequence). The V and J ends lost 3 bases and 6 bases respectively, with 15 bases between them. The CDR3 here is CSASRPGGLNEQFF. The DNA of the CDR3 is TGCAGTGCTAGTCGGCCGGGGGGCCTCAATGAGCAGTTCTTC.

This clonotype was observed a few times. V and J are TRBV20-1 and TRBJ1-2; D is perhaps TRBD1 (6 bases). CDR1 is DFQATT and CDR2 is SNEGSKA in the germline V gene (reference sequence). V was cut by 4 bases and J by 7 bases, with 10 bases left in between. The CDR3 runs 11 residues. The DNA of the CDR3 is TGCAGTGCTATGGGGGCGTTTGGCTACACCTTC. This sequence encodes CSAMGAFGYTF.

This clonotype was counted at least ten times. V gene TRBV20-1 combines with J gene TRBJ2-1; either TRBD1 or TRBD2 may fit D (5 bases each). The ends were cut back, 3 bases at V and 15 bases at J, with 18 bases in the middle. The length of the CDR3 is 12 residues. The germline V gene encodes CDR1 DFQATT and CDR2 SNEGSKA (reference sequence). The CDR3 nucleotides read TGCAGTGCTAGCGATGGGACCCTTCCGCGGTTCTTC. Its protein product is CSASDGTLPRFF.

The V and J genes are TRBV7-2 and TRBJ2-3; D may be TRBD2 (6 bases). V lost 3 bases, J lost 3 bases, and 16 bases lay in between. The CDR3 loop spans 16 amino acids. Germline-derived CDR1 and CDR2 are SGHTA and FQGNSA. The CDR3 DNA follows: TGTGCCAGCAGCTTCCGGGCGGGACCGGGGACAGATACGCAGTATTTT. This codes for CASSFRAGPGTDTQYF.

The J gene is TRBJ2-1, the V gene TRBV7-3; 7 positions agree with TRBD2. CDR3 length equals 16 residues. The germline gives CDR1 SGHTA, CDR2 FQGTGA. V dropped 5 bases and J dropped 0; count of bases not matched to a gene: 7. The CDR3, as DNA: TGTGCCAGCAGCCTCGAACTAGCGTCCTCCTACAATGAGCAGTTCTTC. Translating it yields CASSLELASSYNEQFF. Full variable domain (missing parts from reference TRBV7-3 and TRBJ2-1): GAGVSQTPSNKVTEKGKYVELRCDPISGHTALYWYRQSLGQGPEFLIYFQGTGAADDSGLPNDRFFAVRPEGSVSTLKIQRTERGDSAVYLCASSLELASSYNEQFFGPGTRLTVL.

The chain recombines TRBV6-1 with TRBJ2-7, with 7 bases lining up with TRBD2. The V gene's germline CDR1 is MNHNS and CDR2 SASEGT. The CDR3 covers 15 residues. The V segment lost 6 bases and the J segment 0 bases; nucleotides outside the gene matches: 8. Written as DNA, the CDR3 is TGTGCCAGCAGCCAACCGGGGGGTAGCTCCTACGAGCAGTACTTC. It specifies CASSQPGGSSYEQYF.

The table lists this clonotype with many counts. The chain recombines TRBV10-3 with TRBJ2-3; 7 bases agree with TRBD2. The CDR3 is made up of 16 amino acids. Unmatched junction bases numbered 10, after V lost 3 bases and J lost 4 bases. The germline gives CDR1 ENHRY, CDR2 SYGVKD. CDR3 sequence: CAISDGGGPSPDTQYF. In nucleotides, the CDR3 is TGTGCCATCAGTGATGGGGGAGGGCCATCCCCAGATACGCAGTATTTT.

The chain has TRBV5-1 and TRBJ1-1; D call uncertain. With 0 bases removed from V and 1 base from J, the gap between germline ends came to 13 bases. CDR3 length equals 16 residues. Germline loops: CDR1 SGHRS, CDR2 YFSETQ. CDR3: CASSLGHRLENTEAFF. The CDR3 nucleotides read TGCGCCAGCAGCTTGGGACACCGACTTGAGAACACTGAAGCTTTCTTT. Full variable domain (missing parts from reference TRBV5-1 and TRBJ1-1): KAGVTQTPRYLIKTRGQQVTLSCSPISGHRSVSWYQQTPGQGLQFLFEYFSETQRNKGNFPGRFSGRQFSNSRSEMNVSTLELGDSALYLCASSLGHRLENTEAFFGQGTRLTVV.

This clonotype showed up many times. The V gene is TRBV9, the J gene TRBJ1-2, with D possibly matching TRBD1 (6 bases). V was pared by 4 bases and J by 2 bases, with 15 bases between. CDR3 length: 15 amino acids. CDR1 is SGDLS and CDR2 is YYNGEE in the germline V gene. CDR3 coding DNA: TGTGCCAGCAGCCCCCCAGGGGCCCCAAACTATGGCTACACCTTC. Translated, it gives CASSPPGAPNYGYTF.

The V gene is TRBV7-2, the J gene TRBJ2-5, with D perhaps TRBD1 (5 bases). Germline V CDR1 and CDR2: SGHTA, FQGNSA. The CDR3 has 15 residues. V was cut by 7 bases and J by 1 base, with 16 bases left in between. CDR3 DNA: TGTGCCAGCACCCCAAGAGCGACAGCCCAAGAGACCCAGTACTTC. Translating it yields CASTPRATAQETQYF.

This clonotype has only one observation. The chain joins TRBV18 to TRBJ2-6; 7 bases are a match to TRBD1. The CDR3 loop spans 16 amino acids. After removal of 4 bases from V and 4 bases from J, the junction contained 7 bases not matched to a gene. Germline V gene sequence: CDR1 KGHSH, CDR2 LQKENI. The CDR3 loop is CASSRLDRAGANVLTF. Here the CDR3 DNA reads TGTGCCAGCTCACGACTCGACAGGGCAGGGGCCAACGTCCTGACTTTC.

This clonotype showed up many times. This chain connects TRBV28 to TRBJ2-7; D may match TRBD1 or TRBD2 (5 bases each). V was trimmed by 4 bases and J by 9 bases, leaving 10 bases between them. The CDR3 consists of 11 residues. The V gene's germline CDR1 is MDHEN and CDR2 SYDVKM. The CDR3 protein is CASSSPGPQYF. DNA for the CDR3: TGTGCCAGCAGTTCGCCGGGGCCGCAGTACTTC. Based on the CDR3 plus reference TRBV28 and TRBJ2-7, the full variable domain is DVKVTQSSRYLVKRTGEKVFLECVQDMDHENMFWYRQDPGLGLRLIYFSYDVKMKEKGDIPEGYSVSREKKERFSLILESASTNQTSMYLCASSSPGPQYFGPGTRLTVT.

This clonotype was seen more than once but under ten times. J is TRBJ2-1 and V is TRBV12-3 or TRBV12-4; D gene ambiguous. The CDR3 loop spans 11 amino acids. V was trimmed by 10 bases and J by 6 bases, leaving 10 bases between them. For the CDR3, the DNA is TGTGCCACCGCTGACTTCAATGAGCAGTTCTTC. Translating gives CATADFNEQFF.

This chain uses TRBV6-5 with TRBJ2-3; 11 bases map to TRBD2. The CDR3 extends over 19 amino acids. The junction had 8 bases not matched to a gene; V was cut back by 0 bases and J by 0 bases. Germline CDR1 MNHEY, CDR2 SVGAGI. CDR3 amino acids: CASSYSRGRTSGSTDTQYF. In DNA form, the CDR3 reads TGTGCCAGCAGTTACTCGAGGGGGCGGACTAGCGGGAGCACAGATACGCAGTATTTT.

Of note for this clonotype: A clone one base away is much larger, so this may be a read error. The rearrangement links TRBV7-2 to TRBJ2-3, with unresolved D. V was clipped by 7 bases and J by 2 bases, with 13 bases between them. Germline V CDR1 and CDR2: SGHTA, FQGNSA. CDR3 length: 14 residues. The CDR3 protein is CASIFWGITDTQYF. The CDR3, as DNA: TGTGCCAGCATCTTCTGGGGTATCACAGATACGCAGTATTTT.

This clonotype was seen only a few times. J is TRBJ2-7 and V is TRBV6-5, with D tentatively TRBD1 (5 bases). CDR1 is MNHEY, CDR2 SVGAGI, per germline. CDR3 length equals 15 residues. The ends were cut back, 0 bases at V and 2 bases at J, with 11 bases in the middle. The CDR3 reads CASSYSNRSPYEQYF. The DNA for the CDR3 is TGTGCCAGCAGTTACTCGAACAGGTCACCCTACGAGCAGTACTTC.

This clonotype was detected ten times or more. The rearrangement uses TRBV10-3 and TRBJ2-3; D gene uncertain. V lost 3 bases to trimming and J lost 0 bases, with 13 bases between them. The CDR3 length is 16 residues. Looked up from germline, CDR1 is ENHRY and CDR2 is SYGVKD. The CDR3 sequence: CAISEFRRTSTDTQYF. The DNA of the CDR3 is TGTGCCATCAGTGAATTTAGACGAACTAGCACAGATACGCAGTATTTT.

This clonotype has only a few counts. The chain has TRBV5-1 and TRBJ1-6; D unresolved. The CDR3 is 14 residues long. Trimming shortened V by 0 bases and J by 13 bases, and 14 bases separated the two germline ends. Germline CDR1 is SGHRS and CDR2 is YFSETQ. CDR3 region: CASSLEAAATPLHF. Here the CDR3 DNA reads TGCGCCAGCAGCTTGGAGGCCGCCGCTACGCCCCTCCACTTT.

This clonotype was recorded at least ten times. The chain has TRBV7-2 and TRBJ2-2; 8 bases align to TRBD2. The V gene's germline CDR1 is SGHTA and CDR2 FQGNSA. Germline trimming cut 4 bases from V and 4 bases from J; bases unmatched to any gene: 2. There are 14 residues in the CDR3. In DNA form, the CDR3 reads TGTGCCAGCAGCTCCGGGGGGGGCACCGGGGAGCTGTTTTTT. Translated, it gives CASSSGGGTGELFF.

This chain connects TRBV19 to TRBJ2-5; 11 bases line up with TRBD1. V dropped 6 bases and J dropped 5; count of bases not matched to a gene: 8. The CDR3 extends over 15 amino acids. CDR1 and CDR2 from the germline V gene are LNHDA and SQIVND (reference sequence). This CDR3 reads CASSQGQGARETQYF. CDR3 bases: TGTGCCAGTAGCCAAGGACAGGGGGCACGGGAGACCCAGTACTTC.

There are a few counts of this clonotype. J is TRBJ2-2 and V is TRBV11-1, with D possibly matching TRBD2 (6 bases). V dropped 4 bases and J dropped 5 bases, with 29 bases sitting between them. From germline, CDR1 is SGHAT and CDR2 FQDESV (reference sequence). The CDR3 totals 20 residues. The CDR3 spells CASSSPLAGRPNGGTGELFF. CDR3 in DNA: TGTGCCAGCAGCTCCCCTCTGGCAGGGAGGCCCAATGGAGGTACCGGGGAGCTGTTTTTT. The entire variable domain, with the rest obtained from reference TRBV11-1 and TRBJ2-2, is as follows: EAEVAQSPRYKITEKSQAVAFWCDPISGHATLYWYRQILGQGPELLVQFQDESVVDDSQLPKDRFSAERLKGVDSTLKIQPAELGDSAMYLCASSSPLAGRPNGGTGELFFGEGSRLTVL.

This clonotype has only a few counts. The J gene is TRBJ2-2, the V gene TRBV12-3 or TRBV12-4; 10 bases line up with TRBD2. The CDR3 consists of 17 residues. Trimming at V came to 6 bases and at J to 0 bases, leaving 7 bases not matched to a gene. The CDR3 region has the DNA TGTGCCAGCAGCGCTGGACTAGCGGTAGCGAACACCGGGGAGCTGTTTTTT. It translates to CASSAGLAVANTGELFF.

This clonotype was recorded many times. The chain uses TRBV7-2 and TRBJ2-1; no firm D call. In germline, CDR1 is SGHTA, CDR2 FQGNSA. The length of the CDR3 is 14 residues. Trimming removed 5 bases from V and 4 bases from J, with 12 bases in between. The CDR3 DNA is TGTGCCAGCAGCCTCCGGACCGTATACAATGAGCAGTTCTTC. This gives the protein CASSLRTVYNEQFF.

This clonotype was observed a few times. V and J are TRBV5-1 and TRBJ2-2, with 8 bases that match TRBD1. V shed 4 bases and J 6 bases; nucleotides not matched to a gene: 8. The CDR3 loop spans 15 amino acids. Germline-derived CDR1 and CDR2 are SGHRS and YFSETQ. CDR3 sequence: CASSPLGQAPGELFF. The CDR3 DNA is TGCGCCAGCAGCCCGTTGGGACAGGCTCCCGGGGAGCTGTTTTTT.

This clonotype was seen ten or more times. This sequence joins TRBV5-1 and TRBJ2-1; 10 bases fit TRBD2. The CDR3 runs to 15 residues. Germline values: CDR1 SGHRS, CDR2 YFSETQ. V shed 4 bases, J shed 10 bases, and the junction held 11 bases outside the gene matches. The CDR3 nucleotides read TGCGCCAGCAGCATCTCTAGCGGGAGAGGGGGGGAGCAGTTCTTC. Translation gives CASSISSGRGGEQFF.